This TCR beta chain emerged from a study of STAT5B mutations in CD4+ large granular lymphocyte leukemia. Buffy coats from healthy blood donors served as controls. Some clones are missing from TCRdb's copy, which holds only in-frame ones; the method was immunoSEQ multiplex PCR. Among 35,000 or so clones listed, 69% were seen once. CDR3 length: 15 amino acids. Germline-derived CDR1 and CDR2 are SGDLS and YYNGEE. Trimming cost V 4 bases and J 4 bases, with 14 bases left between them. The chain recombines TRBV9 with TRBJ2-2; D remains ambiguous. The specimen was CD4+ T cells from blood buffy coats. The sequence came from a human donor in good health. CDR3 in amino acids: CASSFGPVGTGELFF. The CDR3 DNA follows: TGTGCCAGCAGCTTCGGGCCCGTGGGCACCGGGGAGCTGTTTTTT. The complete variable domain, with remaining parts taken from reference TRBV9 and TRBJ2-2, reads DSGVTQTPKHLITATGQRVTLRCSPRSGDLSVYWYQQSLDQGLQFLIQYYNGEERAKGNILERFSAQQFPDLHSELNLSSLELGDSALYFCASSFGPVGTGELFFGEGSRLTVL.